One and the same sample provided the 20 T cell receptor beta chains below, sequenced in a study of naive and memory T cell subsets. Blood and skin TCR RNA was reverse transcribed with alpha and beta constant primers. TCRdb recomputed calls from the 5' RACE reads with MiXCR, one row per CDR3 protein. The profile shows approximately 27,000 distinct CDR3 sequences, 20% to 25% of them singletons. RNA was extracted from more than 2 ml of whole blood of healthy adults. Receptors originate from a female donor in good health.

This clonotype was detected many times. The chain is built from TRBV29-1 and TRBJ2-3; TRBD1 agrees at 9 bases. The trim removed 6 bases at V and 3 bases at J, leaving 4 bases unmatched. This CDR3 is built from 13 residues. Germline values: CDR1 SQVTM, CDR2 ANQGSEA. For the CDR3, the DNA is TGCAGCGTGGAGACAGGGGGAACAGATACGCAGTATTTT. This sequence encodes CSVETGGTDTQYF.

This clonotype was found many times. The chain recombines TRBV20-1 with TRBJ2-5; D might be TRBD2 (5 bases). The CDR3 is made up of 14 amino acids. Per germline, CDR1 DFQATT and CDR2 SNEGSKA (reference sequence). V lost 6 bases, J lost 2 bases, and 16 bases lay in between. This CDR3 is CSARRGTGQETQYF. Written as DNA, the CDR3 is TGCAGTGCCAGACGGGGTACCGGACAAGAGACCCAGTACTTC.

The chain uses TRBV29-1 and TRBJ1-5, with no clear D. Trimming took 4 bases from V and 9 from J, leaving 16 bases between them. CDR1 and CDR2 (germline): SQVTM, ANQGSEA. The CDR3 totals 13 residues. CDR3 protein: CSVVGPLNGPQHF. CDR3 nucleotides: TGCAGCGTTGTAGGACCGCTCAATGGGCCCCAGCATTTT.

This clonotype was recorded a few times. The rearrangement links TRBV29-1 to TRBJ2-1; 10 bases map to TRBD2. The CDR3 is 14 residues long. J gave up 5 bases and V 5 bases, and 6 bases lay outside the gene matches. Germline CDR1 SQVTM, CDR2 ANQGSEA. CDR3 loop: CSVRRLAGDNEQFF. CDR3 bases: TGCAGCGTTCGAAGGCTAGCGGGGGACAATGAGCAGTTCTTC.

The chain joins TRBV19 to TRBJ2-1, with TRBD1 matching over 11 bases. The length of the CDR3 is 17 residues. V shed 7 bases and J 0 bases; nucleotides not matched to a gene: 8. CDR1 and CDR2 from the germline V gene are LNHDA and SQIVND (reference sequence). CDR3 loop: CASTLKGTGGSYNEQFF. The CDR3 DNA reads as TGTGCCAGTACATTAAAAGGGACAGGGGGCTCCTACAATGAGCAGTTCTTC.

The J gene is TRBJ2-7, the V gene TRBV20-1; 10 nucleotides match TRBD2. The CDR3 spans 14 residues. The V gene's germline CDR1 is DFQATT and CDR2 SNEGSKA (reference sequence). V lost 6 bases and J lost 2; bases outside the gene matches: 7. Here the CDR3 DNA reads TGCAGTGCCGGACGGACTAGCGGCCCCTACGAGCAGTACTTC. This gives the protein CSAGRTSGPYEQYF.

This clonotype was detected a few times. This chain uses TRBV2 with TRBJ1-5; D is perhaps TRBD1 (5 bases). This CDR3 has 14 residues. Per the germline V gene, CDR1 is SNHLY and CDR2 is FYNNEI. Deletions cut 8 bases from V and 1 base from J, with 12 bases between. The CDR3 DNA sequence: TGTGCCAGCCGCAGGGATTTCAGCAATCAGCCCCAGCATTTT. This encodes CASRRDFSNQPQHF.

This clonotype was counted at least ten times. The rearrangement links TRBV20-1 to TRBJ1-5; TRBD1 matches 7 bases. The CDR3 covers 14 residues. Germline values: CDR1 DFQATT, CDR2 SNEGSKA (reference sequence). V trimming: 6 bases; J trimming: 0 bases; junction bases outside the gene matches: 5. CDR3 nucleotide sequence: TGCAGTGCCACCAGGGACAGTAGCAATCAGCCCCAGCATTTT. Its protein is CSATRDSSNQPQHF.

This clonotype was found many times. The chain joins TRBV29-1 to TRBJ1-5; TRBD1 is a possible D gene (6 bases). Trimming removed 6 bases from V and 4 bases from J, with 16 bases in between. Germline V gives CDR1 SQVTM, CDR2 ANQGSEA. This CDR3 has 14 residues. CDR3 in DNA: TGCAGCGTCACGCTTGGCACAGGGAATCAGCCCCAGCATTTT. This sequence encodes CSVTLGTGNQPQHF.

CDR3 nucleotide sequence: TGTGCCAGCAGTCCGTGGGGAAACGGGGCCAAAAACATTCAGTACTTC. It encodes CASSPWGNGAKNIQYF. This rearrangement joins TRBV12-3 or TRBV12-4 to TRBJ2-4; D call uncertain. The CDR3 sequence is 16 residues long. With 5 bases removed from V and 1 base from J, the gap between germline ends came to 15 bases.

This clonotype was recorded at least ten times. Written as DNA, the CDR3 is TGTGCCAGCAGTTTGACTAGCGGACTCACAGATACGCAGTATTTT. Its translation is CASSLTSGLTDTQYF. The chain employs TRBV6-1 and TRBJ2-3; 9 bases agree with TRBD2. V was pared by 5 bases and J by 2 bases, with 5 bases of the junction left unmatched. CDR1 is MNHNS, CDR2 SASEGT, per germline. This CDR3 is 15 amino acids long.

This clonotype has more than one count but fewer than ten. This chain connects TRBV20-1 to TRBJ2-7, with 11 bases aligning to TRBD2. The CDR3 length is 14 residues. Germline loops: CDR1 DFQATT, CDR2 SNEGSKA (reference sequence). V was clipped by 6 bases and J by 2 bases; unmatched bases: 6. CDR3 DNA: TGCAGTGCCCCCAGACTAGCGGGAACCTACGAGCAGTACTTC. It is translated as CSAPRLAGTYEQYF.

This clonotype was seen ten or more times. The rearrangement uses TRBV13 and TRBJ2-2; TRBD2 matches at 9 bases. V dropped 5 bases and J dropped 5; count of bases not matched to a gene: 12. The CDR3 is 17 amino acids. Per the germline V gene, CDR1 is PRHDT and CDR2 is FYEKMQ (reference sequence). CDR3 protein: CASSGPKAGGVTGELFF. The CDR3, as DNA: TGTGCCAGCAGCGGACCCAAAGCGGGAGGCGTTACCGGGGAGCTGTTTTTT.

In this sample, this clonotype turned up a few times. The CDR3 is CSARTGLETQYF. CDR3 nucleotides: TGCAGTGCCCGGACAGGGTTAGAGACCCAGTACTTC. The V call is TRBV20-1, the J call TRBJ2-5; TRBD1 matches at 8 bases. After removal of 6 bases from V and 4 bases from J, the junction contained 4 bases not matched to a gene. The CDR3 sequence is 12 residues long. The germline V gene has CDR1 DFQATT and CDR2 SNEGSKA (reference sequence).

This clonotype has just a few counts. CDR3 residues: CASSRTREPYNEQFF. The CDR3, as DNA: TGTGCCAGCAGTCGGACTAGGGAGCCCTACAATGAGCAGTTCTTC. V is TRBV6-5 and J is TRBJ2-1, with TRBD2 identical over 7 bases. CDR3 length: 15 residues. Germline V gives CDR1 MNHEY, CDR2 SVGAGI. The V and J ends lost 5 bases and 2 bases, in that order; junction bases with no gene match: 6.

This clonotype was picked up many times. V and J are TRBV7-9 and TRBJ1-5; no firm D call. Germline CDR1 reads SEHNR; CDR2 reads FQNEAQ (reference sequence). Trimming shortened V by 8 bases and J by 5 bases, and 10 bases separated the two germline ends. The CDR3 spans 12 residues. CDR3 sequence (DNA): TGTGCCAGCTCCAAGATGGATCAGCCCCAGCATTTT. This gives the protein CASSKMDQPQHF.

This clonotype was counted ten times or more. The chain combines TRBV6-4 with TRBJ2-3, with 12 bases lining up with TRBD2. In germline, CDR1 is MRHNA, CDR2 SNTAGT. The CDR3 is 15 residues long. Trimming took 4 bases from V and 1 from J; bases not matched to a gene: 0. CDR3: CASSGTSGGTDTQYF. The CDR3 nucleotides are TGTGCCAGCAGTGGGACTAGCGGGGGCACAGATACGCAGTATTTT.

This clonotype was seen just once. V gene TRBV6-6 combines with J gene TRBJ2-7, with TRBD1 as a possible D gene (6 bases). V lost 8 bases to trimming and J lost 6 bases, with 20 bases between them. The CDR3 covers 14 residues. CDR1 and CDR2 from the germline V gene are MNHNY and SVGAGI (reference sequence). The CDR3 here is CASFGIQGVGEQYF. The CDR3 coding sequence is TGTGCCAGCTTTGGGATACAGGGAGTGGGCGAGCAGTACTTC.

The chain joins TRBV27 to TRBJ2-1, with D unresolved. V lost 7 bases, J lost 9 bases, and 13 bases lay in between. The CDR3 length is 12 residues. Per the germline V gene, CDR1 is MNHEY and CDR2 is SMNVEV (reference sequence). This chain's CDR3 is CASISELGEQFF. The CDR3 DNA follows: TGTGCCAGCATCTCTGAGCTGGGTGAGCAGTTCTTC.

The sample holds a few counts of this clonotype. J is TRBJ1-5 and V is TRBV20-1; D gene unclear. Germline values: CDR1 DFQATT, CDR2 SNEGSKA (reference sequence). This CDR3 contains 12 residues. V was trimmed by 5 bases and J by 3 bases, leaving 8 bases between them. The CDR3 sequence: CSAYTPNQPQHF. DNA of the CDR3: TGCAGTGCTTATACACCCAATCAGCCCCAGCATTTT.